The rows below give T cell receptor beta chains drawn from one sample of a study of T cell responses to AZD1222 COVID-19 vaccine. Measured with immunoSEQ multiplex PCR; TCRdb has only the in-frame clones, and not every one. The sample yields 65,000 to 70,000 clones, about three quarters seen once. The source material was peripheral blood, sampled on day 0 of AZD1222 vaccination. These receptors all come from an adult in good health. Each CDR3 is given with its conserved first and last residue.

TRBV4-1,TRBJ2-7,17,CASSQESAGQGTYEQYF
TRBV19,TRBJ2-2,12,CASNLNTGELFF
TRBV7-9,TRBJ1-2,15,CASSSQEIANYGYTF
TRBV2,TRBJ1-4,14,CASRTRTRNEKLFF
TRBV16,TRBJ1-5,16,CASSQFRTGANQPQHF
TRBV30,TRBJ2-3,14,CAWNTGGSTDTQYF
TRBV5-1,TRBJ2-3,18,CASSSGTISGGAVRTQYF
TRBV12-3/TRBV12-4,TRBJ1-2,13,CASSLLQGGGYTF
TRBV3-1/TRBV3-2,TRBJ2-2,17,CASSLARLAGSSGELFF
TRBV15,TRBJ1-2,13,CATSRDTEFGYTF
TRBV3-1/TRBV3-2,TRBJ2-1,15,CASSQAQVVYNEQFF
TRBV15,TRBJ2-7,12,CATSRDRGSQYF
TRBV5-5,TRBJ1-2,15,CASRPPRTLHYGYTF
TRBV7-9,TRBJ1-2,13,CASSLQGIGGYTF
TRBV7-9,TRBJ2-1,20,CASIKYQGTSGGRSYNEQFF
TRBV13,TRBJ2-7,13,CASSLGVAYEQYF
TRBV4-3,TRBJ1-3,15,CASSQDSGFGNTIYF
TRBV5-4,TRBJ1-3,13,CASSPRGGNTIYF
TRBV9,TRBJ2-1,15,CASSVSSSSYNEQFF
TRBV2,TRBJ1-3,15,CASSVQGGSGNTIYF
TRBV5-6,TRBJ2-3,14,CASSLEFPRDTQYF
TRBV7-8,TRBJ1-6,16,CASSLDWQGLNSPLHF
TRBV21-1,TRBJ1-6,16,CASSLRRSFYNSPLHF
TRBV6-5,TRBJ1-2,15,CASTRGGTRNYGYTF
TRBV20-1,TRBJ2-7,12,CSASARSYEQYF
TRBV28,TRBJ1-6,16,CASSLGQGLLRSPLHF